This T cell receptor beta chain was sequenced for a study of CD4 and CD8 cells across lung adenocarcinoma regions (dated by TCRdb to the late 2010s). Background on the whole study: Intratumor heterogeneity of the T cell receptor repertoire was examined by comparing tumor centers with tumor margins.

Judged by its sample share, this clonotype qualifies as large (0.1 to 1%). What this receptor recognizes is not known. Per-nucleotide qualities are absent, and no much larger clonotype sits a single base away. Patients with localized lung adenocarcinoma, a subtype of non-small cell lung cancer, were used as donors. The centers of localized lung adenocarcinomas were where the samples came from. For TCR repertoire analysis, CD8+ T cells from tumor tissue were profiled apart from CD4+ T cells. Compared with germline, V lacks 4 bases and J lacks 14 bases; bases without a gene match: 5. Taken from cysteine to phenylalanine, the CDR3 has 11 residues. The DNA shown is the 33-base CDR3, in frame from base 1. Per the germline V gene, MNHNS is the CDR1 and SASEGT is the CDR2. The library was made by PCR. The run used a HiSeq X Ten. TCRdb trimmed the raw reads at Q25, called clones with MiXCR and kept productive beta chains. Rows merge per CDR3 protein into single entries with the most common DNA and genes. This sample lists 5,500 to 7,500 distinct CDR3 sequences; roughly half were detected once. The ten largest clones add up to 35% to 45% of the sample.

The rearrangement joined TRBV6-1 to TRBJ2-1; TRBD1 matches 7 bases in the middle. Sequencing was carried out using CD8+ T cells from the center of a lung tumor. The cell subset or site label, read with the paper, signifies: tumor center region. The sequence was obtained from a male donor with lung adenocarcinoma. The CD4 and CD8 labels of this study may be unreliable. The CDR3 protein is CASSVETGEFF. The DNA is TGTGCCAGCAGTGTAGAAACAGGGGAGTTCTTC.